This T cell receptor (beta chain) was captured in a study of technical replicates of blood from a few donors. CDR1 and CDR2 (germline): SEHNR, FQNEAQ (reference sequence). The length of the CDR3 is 12 residues. V was cut by 2 bases and J by 13 bases, with 11 bases left in between. The protocol was immunoSEQ multiplex PCR, while the TCRdb copy is restricted to in-frame clones and leaves out a portion. The sample holds tens of thousands of clones, approximately 94% seen once. This sequence joins TRBV7-9 and TRBJ1-4, with no clear D. The source of this sequence is a human donor in good health. The source material was T cells isolated from PBMCs. CDR3 loop: CASSLTADRLFF. The CDR3 DNA reads as TGTGCCAGCAGCTTAACTGCGGATAGACTGTTTTTT.